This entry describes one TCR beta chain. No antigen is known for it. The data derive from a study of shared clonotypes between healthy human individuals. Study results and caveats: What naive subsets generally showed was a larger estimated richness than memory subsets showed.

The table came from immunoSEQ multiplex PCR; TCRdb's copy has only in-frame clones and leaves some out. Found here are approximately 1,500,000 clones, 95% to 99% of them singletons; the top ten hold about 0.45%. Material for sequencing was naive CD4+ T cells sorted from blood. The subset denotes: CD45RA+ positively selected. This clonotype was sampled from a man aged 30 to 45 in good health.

The CDR3 spells CASSQGPSGNEQFF. In DNA form, the CDR3 reads TGTGCCAGCAGCCAGGGACCTAGCGGCAATGAGCAGTTCTTC. The gene calls are TRBV14 and TRBJ2-1, with TRBD2 matching 7 bases. The germline V gene encodes CDR1 SGHDN and CDR2 FVKESK. This CDR3 is 14 amino acids long. After removal of 3 bases from V and 6 bases from J, the junction contained 5 bases not matched to a gene. Drawing the rest from reference TRBV14 and TRBJ2-1, the complete variable domain is EAGVTQFPSHSVIEKGQTVTLRCDPISGHDNLYWYRRVMGKEIKFLLHFVKESKQDESGMPNNRFLAERTGGTYSTLKVQPAELEDSGVYFCASSQGPSGNEQFFGPGTRLTVL.